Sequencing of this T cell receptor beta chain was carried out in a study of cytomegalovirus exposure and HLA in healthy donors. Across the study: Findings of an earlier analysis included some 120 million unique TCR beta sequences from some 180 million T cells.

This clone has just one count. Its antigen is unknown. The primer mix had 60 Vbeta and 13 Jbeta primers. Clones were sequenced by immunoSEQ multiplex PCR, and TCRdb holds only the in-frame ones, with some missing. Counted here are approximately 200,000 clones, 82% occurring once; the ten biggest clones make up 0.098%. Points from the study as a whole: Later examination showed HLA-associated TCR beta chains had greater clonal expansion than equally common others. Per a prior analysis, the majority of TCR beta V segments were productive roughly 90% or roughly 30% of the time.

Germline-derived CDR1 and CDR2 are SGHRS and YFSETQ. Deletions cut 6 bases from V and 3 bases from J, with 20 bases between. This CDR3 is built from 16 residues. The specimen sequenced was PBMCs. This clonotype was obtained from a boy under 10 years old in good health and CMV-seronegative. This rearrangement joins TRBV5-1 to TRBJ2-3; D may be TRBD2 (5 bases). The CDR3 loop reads CASKVLSSGTTDTQYF. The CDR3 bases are TGCGCCAGCAAAGTTTTGTCCAGCGGAACGACAGATACGCAGTATTTT.